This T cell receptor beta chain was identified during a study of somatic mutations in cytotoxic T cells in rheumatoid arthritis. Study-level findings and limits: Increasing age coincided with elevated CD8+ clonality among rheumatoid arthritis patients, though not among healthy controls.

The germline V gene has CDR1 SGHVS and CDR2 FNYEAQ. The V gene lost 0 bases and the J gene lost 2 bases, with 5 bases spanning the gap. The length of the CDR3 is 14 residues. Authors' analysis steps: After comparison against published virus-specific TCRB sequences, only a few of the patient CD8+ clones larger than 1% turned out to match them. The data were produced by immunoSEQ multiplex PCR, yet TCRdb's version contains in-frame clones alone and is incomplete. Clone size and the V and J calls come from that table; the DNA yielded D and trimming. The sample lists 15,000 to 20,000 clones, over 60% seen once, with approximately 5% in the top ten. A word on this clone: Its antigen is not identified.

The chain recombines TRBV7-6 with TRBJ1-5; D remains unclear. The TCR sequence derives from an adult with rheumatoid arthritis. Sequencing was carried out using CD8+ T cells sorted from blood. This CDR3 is CASSLAGRNQPQHF. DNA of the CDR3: TGTGCCAGCAGCTTAGCGGGTCGCAATCAGCCCCAGCATTTT.